These T cell receptor beta chains were read from a single sample in a study of human CD4 T cells and Enterobacteriaceae. Sequencing was performed with immunoSEQ multiplex PCR; in TCRdb, only in-frame clones are kept and a portion is missing. The data show 25,000 to 30,000 clones, approximately 80% seen once. The sequenced material came from memory CD4+ T cells from blood. The receptors originated from a human donor in good health. The CDR3 runs from the conserved cysteine through the conserved F or W. D genes are given only for firm matches. Rows may omit the clone size; those that give it use once, few, many or a size class.

v_gene,d_gene,abundance,j_gene,CDR3aa,CDR3nt
TRBV27,NA,NA,TRBJ2-1,CASSSGGPRRYNEQFF,TGTGCCAGCAGTTCCGGAGGGCCGAGAAGGTACAATGAGCAGTTCTTC
TRBV19,NA,NA,TRBJ1-5,CASSIVRENQPQHF,TGTGCCAGTAGTATCGTACGGGAAAATCAGCCCCAGCATTTT
TRBV18,NA,NA,TRBJ2-2,CASSSSDPNSGELFF,TGTGCCAGCTCATCCTCGGACCCAAACTCCGGGGAGCTGTTTTTT
TRBV11-3,NA,NA,TRBJ2-7,CASSLEWSRGSYEQYF,TGTGCCAGCAGCTTAGAATGGAGTCGAGGGTCCTACGAGCAGTACTTC
TRBV28,NA,few,TRBJ1-1,CASNTIRGRETEAFF,TGTGCCAGCAACACTATCCGAGGCAGGGAAACTGAAGCTTTCTTT
TRBV7-9,NA,NA,TRBJ2-2,CASSTRNRYTGELFF,TGTGCCAGCAGCACCAGGAACAGGTACACCGGGGAGCTGTTTTTT
TRBV28,NA,NA,TRBJ2-7,CASSNRDSYEQYF,TGTGCCAGCAGTAACAGGGACTCCTACGAGCAGTACTTC
TRBV28,NA,NA,TRBJ1-2,CASSGGARYGYTF,TGTGCCAGCAGTGGCGGGGCTAGGTATGGCTACACCTTC
TRBV7-9,NA,NA,TRBJ2-2,CASSQSSGFYTGELFF,TGTGCCAGCAGCCAATCGTCTGGGTTCTACACCGGGGAGCTGTTTTTT
TRBV29-1,NA,few,TRBJ2-2,CSGGHSNTGELFF,TGCAGCGGGGGACATTCGAACACCGGGGAGCTGTTTTTT
TRBV7-6,NA,once,TRBJ2-7,CASSFVFGSEQYF,TGTGCCAGCAGCTTCGTTTTCGGGAGCGAGCAGTACTTC
TRBV6-6,NA,NA,TRBJ1-1,CASSFRGRDTEAFF,TGTGCCAGCAGTTTTCGGGGGCGGGACACTGAAGCTTTCTTT
TRBV5-8,TRBD1,NA,TRBJ1-3,CASSSYTGVSGNTIYF,TGTGCCAGCAGCTCTTACACAGGGGTATCTGGAAACACCATATATTTT
TRBV5-5,NA,NA,TRBJ2-3,CASSLQGSTDTQYF,TGTGCCAGCAGCTTGCAGGGATCCACAGATACGCAGTATTTT
TRBV10-3,NA,NA,TRBJ2-7,CAISERSYEQYF,TGTGCCATCAGTGAGAGGAGCTACGAGCAGTACTTC
TRBV2,NA,NA,TRBJ2-3,CASSRDSLSTDTQYF,TGTGCCAGCAGTCGGGACTCCTTATCCACAGATACGCAGTATTTT
TRBV28,TRBD1,few,TRBJ1-4,CASSLRGGVNEKLFF,TGTGCCAGCAGTTTAAGAGGGGGCGTTAATGAAAAACTGTTTTTT
TRBV28,TRBD2,NA,TRBJ2-1,CASFPGGSGYNEQFF,TGTGCCAGCTTTCCGGGCGGGAGTGGGTACAATGAGCAGTTCTTC
TRBV5-1,NA,once,TRBJ2-5,CASYGSGAGETQYF,TGCGCCAGCTACGGTTCTGGCGCGGGGGAGACCCAGTACTTC
TRBV28,NA,NA,TRBJ2-6,CASTEAPGANVLTF,TGTGCCAGCACGGAGGCCCCTGGGGCCAACGTCCTGACTTTC
TRBV18,NA,NA,TRBJ1-1,CASSPPGTLINTEAFF,TGTGCCAGCTCACCACCTGGAACCCTGATCAACACTGAAGCTTTCTTT
TRBV20-1,NA,NA,TRBJ2-3,CSALAFTQYF,TGCAGTGCTTTAGCGTTTACGCAGTATTTT
TRBV30,NA,once,TRBJ1-1,CAWSKGSGNTEAFF,TGTGCCTGGAGTAAGGGAAGTGGGAACACTGAAGCTTTCTTT
TRBV5-6,NA,NA,TRBJ1-5,CASSLGLYDNQPQHF,TGTGCCAGCAGCTTGGGACTTTATGACAATCAGCCCCAGCATTTT
TRBV7-6,TRBD2,NA,TRBJ2-3,CASSLRLAGTADTQYF,TGTGCCAGCAGCCTGAGACTAGCGGGAACGGCAGATACGCAGTATTTT
TRBV19,NA,NA,TRBJ2-6,CASSFTSGSGANVLTF,TGTGCCAGTAGTTTCACATCCGGGTCTGGGGCCAACGTCCTGACTTTC
TRBV30,TRBD1,few,TRBJ1-2,CAWGTGNYGYTF,TGTGCCTGGGGGACAGGGAACTATGGCTACACCTTC
TRBV15,NA,few,TRBJ2-7,CATSRDRAPAHEQYF,TGTGCCACCAGCAGAGATAGGGCTCCCGCCCACGAGCAGTACTTC
TRBV5-1,NA,once,TRBJ1-2,CASSLDRKNYGYTF,TGCGCCAGCAGCTTGGACAGAAAGAACTATGGCTACACCTTC
TRBV11-3,NA,NA,TRBJ2-7,CASSGRSGPEADEQYF,TGTGCCAGCAGCGGCCGGTCGGGTCCCGAAGCCGACGAGCAGTACTTC
TRBV6-5,NA,NA,TRBJ2-5,CASSSKRPGPQETQYF,TGTGCCAGCAGTTCCAAACGTCCGGGACCCCAAGAGACCCAGTACTTC
TRBV4-2,NA,NA,TRBJ1-4,CASSRQGGKGGEKLFF,TGTGCCAGCAGCCGACAAGGGGGGAAGGGTGGGGAAAAACTGTTTTTT
TRBV11-2,TRBD1,NA,TRBJ2-2,CASSFTRTGGNTGELFF,TGTGCCAGCAGCTTTACCCGGACAGGGGGGAACACCGGGGAGCTGTTTTTT
TRBV28,NA,NA,TRBJ2-3,CASNNQNTDTQYF,TGTGCCAGCAATAATCAAAACACAGATACGCAGTATTTT
TRBV19,NA,NA,TRBJ1-4,CASSSRQATNEKLFF,TGTGCCAGTAGTTCAAGACAGGCAACTAATGAAAAACTGTTTTTT
TRBV10-1,NA,NA,TRBJ2-5,CASSSSNGETQYF,TGCGCCAGCAGTTCCTCTAATGGGGAGACCCAGTACTTC
TRBV13,TRBD2,NA,TRBJ2-3,CASSHRGGAGGPLDTQYF,TGTGCCAGCAGCCACCGCGGAGGGGCGGGAGGGCCTCTAGATACGCAGTATTTT
TRBV29-1,NA,NA,TRBJ2-2,CSVEDRPRGTGELFF,TGCAGCGTTGAAGATCGGCCCCGAGGCACCGGGGAGCTGTTTTTT
TRBV19,NA,NA,TRBJ2-1,CASSRERSYNEQFF,TGTGCCAGTAGCCGGGAACGCTCCTACAATGAGCAGTTCTTC
TRBV2,TRBD1,NA,TRBJ1-2,CASRGGDRGQGYGYTF,TGTGCCAGCAGGGGTGGGGACAGGGGGCAAGGCTATGGCTACACCTTC
TRBV27,NA,NA,TRBJ1-4,CASSSRQVAATNEKLFF,TGTGCCAGCAGTTCGAGACAGGTCGCTGCAACTAATGAAAAACTGTTTTTT
TRBV6-1,NA,few,TRBJ1-4,CASSSYRATNEKLFF,TGTGCCAGCAGTTCTTACAGAGCAACTAATGAAAAACTGTTTTTT
TRBV5-1,TRBD2,NA,TRBJ2-7,CASSLGERGYEQYF,TGCGCCAGCAGCTTGGGGGAGCGGGGTTACGAGCAGTACTTC
TRBV5-5,TRBD2,NA,TRBJ2-3,CASSLVIAGGGTQYF,TGTGCCAGCAGCTTGGTTATAGCGGGAGGAGGTACGCAGTATTTT
TRBV9,NA,few,TRBJ2-3,CASSVGGHGRDTQYF,TGTGCCAGCAGCGTAGGAGGGCACGGGCGGGATACGCAGTATTTT
TRBV28,NA,NA,TRBJ1-4,CASRSSDATNEKLFF,TGTGCCAGCAGGTCATCGGATGCAACTAATGAAAAACTGTTTTTT